This T cell receptor (beta chain) derives from a study of cytomegalovirus exposure and HLA in healthy donors (dated by TCRdb to the late 2010s). In the study overall: An earlier analysis of roughly 610 of the donors reported 276 Gb of sequence data and 100 million to 120 million unique TCR beta sequences obtained from 150 million to 200 million T cells. An early release covering roughly 600 HLA-typed donors comprised about 300 gigabases of sequencing data and roughly 86 million unique TCR sequences. Of the roughly 400 genotyped donors, about 80% fell in the genetic ancestry cluster associated with self-reported Caucasian donors. The study aimed to test whether cataloging public T cell receptors could reveal signatures of past pathogen exposure. The T cell repertoires of roughly 660 subjects were profiled by immunosequencing and related to cytomegalovirus serostatus. In addition to the first cohort of 500 to 850 subjects, a separate validation cohort of over 90 different subjects was used. High-throughput TCR immunosequencing, statistical association of individual TCRs with disease status, and machine learning were combined to predict cytomegalovirus infection status. To study patterns of TCR occurrence, a later analysis re-analyzed previously published TCR beta repertoires from around 670 donors and added high-resolution HLA genotyping. Rather than using new phenotypic data, the later analysis identified candidate immune exposures from TCR beta sequences and from how often those sequences occurred across donors. An earlier analysis of around 580 of the donors used high-throughput TCR beta sequencing to judge whether each TCR beta V gene segment behaved as functional or pseudogenic. Donor age, sex, ethnicity and CMV serostatus were collected together with the repertoire data. In a later genetic analysis, genome-wide SNP genotypes for about 60% of the 666 donors were used, and that subset was treated as a discovery cohort. Every discovery cohort repertoire had been produced on one sequencing platform. HLA typing included class I and class II loci at four-digit resolution. Typing coverage differed by locus: A, B, C, DRB1 and DQB1 were typed in about 620-640 donors, DQA1 in about 510, DPA1 in over 600, and DPB1 in roughly 470. Five DR-DQ haplotypes were handled as single units for association and clustering because linkage in the cohort was strong. Across 398 genotyped donors of the cohort, an average of approximately 240,000 unique TCR beta nucleotide sequences per donor were sequenced, and roughly 20% of those sequences were non-productive.

The library was obtained by the immunoSEQ multiplex PCR assay. For the multiplex PCR, a mixture combining 60 forward primers for TCR Vbeta segments and 13 reverse primers for TCR Jbeta segments was used. The CDR3 region of rearranged TCR beta genes was amplified from genomic DNA by a multiplex PCR assay. The amplified TCR beta libraries were sequenced on the Illumina HiSeq System as 87-base-pair reads. The authors' analysis ran thus. A later analysis counted about 76 million unique TCR beta chains across the 690 or so repertoires, and roughly 11 million of these chains were shared by at least two donors. A nearest-neighbor algorithm error-corrected the raw reads and collapsed the reads into unique sequences, merging closely related sequences to remove PCR and sequencing errors. Alignment of CDR3 sequences to IMGT reference sequences was used to assign V, D and J gene segments. For a sequence to be retained, a match of at least six nucleotides was required to both a V gene segment and a J gene segment. Rearrangements were called productive when the CDR3 lacked stop codons and stayed in frame with V and J; all others were non-productive. CDR3 was defined according to IMGT convention as the region running from the second conserved V-encoded cysteine to the conserved J-encoded phenylalanine. The earlier analysis of about 640 of the donors excluded any sequence lacking an unambiguous match to a single V gene segment. In an earlier analysis of more than 500 of the donors, a V segment was called functional when productive rearrangements were above 56.7%, and segregating when the standard deviation between donors exceeded 5%. A statistical classification framework was developed to diagnose cytomegalovirus status using the catalog of TCR beta chain sequences. In a later analysis, TCR nucleotide sequences were compared against IMGT/GENE-DB human TR gene sequences so that V and J genes could be assigned. The TCRdist pipeline was used in a later analysis to assign CDR3 sequences and most-parsimonious VDJ recombination scenarios. In a later analysis, every TCR beta chain was defined by the combination of its CDR3 amino acid sequence and its V-gene family, and reads without a unique V-gene family were dropped. A later analysis removed 450 to 600 highly shared, low-generation-probability nucleotide sequences to deal with suspected cross-contamination and a sequencing artifact. In a later analysis, a clonal expansion index for each public chain was calculated from normalized within-repertoire ranks of inferred template counts. In a later analysis, generation probabilities were computed with a VDJ recombination model fitted to out-of-frame rearrangements, and the resulting probabilities were checked against IGoR. In a later analysis, hypergeometric tests were used to score TCR-TCR, TCR-HLA and TCR-CMV co-occurrence, with a repertoire-size bias correction applied to TCR pairs. False discovery rates were estimated in a later analysis by permuting HLA or CMV assignments 20 times. In a later analysis, co-occurring TCRs were grouped using DBSCAN, and TCRdist sequence similarity was added for clustering within HLA-allele-positive subsets. Co-occurrence clustering excluded repertoires with fewer than 30,000 or more than 120,000 public chains, plus five with anomalous nucleotide sharing. This immuneACCESS table, as held by TCRdb, lists in-frame sequences with V and J called but not all clones. Of the missing ones, under half trace to an unresolved V gene in checked studies; the others have no known cause. Clonal size and the V and J genes are those of that table, whereas D and trimming came from the DNA. This sample's table has entries for around 150,000 clones. The top ten clones comprise less than 3% of the sample.

The CDR3 starts with the cysteine, ends with the phenylalanine, and has 13 residues. Only the CDR3 part of the read is kept: 39 bases, read in frame from the first base. Ends trimmed: V by 6 bases, J by 4 bases; bases unmatched to a gene: 3. In the germline V gene (reference sequence), CDR1 corresponds to SGHNT and CDR2 to YYREEE. As to this clone: Its recognized antigen is unknown.

The cohort consisted of hundreds of healthy bone marrow donors. Cohort members were all nominally healthy when sampled, although unrecorded immune exposures were likely present. The donor tested CMV seronegative, placing the donor among the roughly 340 seronegative members of the cohort. Each donor provided a peripheral blood sample, and peripheral blood mononuclear cells were used for TCR beta sequencing. Genomic DNA was extracted from the blood cell samples with the Qiagen DNeasy Blood Extraction Kit. The full study reports these points: Immune exposure information for the cohort was limited to CMV serostatus. According to a later genetic analysis, donors in an Asian-associated ancestry cluster had fewer N-insertions in productive TCRs than the approximately 630-donor mean. A later analysis found that most CMV-associated TCR beta chains appeared HLA-restricted, with HLA associations seemingly driven largely by CMV exposure. A further reported finding was that TCR beta sequences accurately predicted the HLA-A and HLA-B alleles for most subjects in the first cohort. An association between a missense DCLRE1C variant and V-gene and J-gene trimming of TCR beta chains was found in a later genetic analysis and replicated in an independent cohort. Only TCR beta chains were sequenced in this cohort, and the absence of alpha or paired-chain data limited detectable features. When HLA alleles, especially DR and DQ, strongly co-occurred, attributing TCR associations to individual alleles was difficult. In a later analysis, HLA-associated TCR beta chains were found to be more clonally expanded and to have lower generation probabilities than equally common non-associated chains. The earlier analysis of about 600 of the donors excluded about 16 rarely observed V segments, including chromosome 9 orphons, because counts were too low. The study gave a list of some 150 TCR beta chains associated with cytomegalovirus. A group of highly shared sequence variants was considered likely to be a technical artifact of the sequencing pipeline. Correlated functional status among segregating V segments might reflect linkage disequilibrium, but an unknown experimental factor could not be ruled out. In an earlier analysis of more than 450 of the donors, most TCR beta V segments were observed in productive rearrangements about 87% or about 30% of the time, broadly matching IMGT annotations. Cytomegalovirus status was reported to be diagnosed by the classifier with high specificity and sensitivity in both the original and validation cohorts. According to a later analysis, parvovirus B19, influenza, CMV and Epstein-Barr virus appeared linked to several top co-occurrence clusters. Sequencing depth was assumed to be roughly uniform across donors in the presence/absence analyses, though that assumption may not hold. According to the authors, the approach could potentially be generalized to other disease states and immunological phenotypes. Most TCR sequences were seen in very few donors, while some public TCRs were found in many individuals. At a false discovery rate of 0.05, a later analysis linked under 20,000 TCR beta sequences to specific HLA alleles. In a later analysis, the rate of TCR association differed among HLA loci, with DRB1 alleles having the most associated TCRs and HLA-C alleles having the fewest. A few of the identified cytomegalovirus-associated TCR beta chains were confirmed in vitro to be specific for cytomegalovirus antigens. The 87-base-pair reads could not distinguish some IMGT-functional V segments, including TRBV6-2 and TRBV6-3, so those segments were excluded. Because some donors lacked HLA typing at each locus, the association tests relied only on the typed subset.

The sequencing sample was made of PBMCs. The sequence came from a man aged 35 to 55 in good health and CMV-seronegative. The sequence is built from TRBV5-4 and TRBJ2-1, with 8 bases aligning to TRBD1. This receptor carries the CDR3 CASTGQEYNEQFF. The DNA sequence is given as TGTGCCAGCACGGGACAGGAGTACAATGAGCAGTTCTTC.